This TCR beta chain derives from a study of shared clonotypes between healthy human individuals. The naive CD8 population came from CD45RO-negative cells selected for CCR7, without terminally differentiated effector memory CD45RA+ cells. TCRdb's table, derived via immunoSEQ multiplex PCR, lists solely in-frame clones and lacks some. This sample has about 2,100,000 clones, with more than 85% found just once. Sequenced material: naive CD8+ T cells from PBMCs. The TCR sequence derives from a young man in good health. Some clones in this sample may be carry-over from other donors' samples.

In DNA, the CDR3 is TGTGCCAGCAGCGCCCCTGTTAGCGGGAGAGGGAATGAGCAGTTCTTC. Encoded protein: CASSAPVSGRGNEQFF. V gene TRBV9 combines with J gene TRBJ2-1, with TRBD2 matching 9 bases. This CDR3 spans 16 amino acids. Germline lookup yields CDR1 SGDLS and CDR2 YYNGEE. V was clipped by 3 bases and J by 7 bases; unmatched bases: 11.